These 3 T cell receptor beta chains originate from one sample sequenced in a study of cytomegalovirus exposure and HLA in healthy donors. The PCR ran on 60 Vbeta and 13 Jbeta primers. Clones were sequenced by immunoSEQ multiplex PCR, and TCRdb holds only the in-frame ones, with some missing. The top ten hold around 2.7% of the sample, which has around 210,000 clones, 82% seen once. Sequencing used PBMCs. These receptors all come from a woman aged 40 to 50 in good health and CMV-seronegative.

There are a few counts of this clone. The chain has TRBV5-8 and TRBJ2-5; 7 bases are shared with TRBD1. Germline-derived CDR1 and CDR2 are SGHTS and YDEGEE. After removal of 0 bases from V and 7 bases from J, the junction contained 12 bases not matched to a gene. The CDR3 is made up of 16 amino acids. In DNA, the CDR3 is TGTGCCAGCAGCTTGGGACAGGGCTTAGTAGTGGGGACCCAGTACTTC. It yields the protein CASSLGQGLVVGTQYF.

This rearrangement joins TRBV19 to TRBJ1-1; tentative D call: TRBD1 (6 bases). The CDR3 totals 12 residues. Trimming removed 6 bases from V and 4 bases from J, with 9 bases in between. The V gene's germline CDR1 is LNHDA and CDR2 SQIVND (reference sequence). The CDR3 coding sequence is TGTGCCAGTAGACAGGGCTTCACTGAAGCTTTCTTT. It yields the protein CASRQGFTEAFF.

The chain couples TRBV19 to TRBJ2-7; tentative D call: TRBD1 (6 bases). Trimming shortened V by 3 bases and J by 0 bases, and 12 bases separated the two germline ends. The CDR3 is 15 amino acids. The germline V gene has CDR1 LNHDA and CDR2 SQIVND (reference sequence). The CDR3 is CASSMGTGSSYEQYF. The CDR3 region has the DNA TGTGCCAGTAGTATGGGCACAGGGAGCTCCTACGAGCAGTACTTC.